This passage covers 22 T cell receptor beta chains from one sample sequenced in a study of blood T cells in healthy people across ages. The use of a sample-barcoded 5' primer and a J-beta primer mix characterized a second PCR of roughly 6 to 11 cycles. From the 5' RACE reads, TCRdb called clonotypes with MiXCR, one entry per CDR3 protein. The table includes 1,300,000 or so distinct CDR3 sequences, approximately 59% detected once. Sequencing input: blood. The receptor set was obtained from a man in his late teens or twenties in good health.

CDR3 loop: CASSPKSGDRNEQFF. The CDR3 DNA reads TGCGCCAGCAGCCCTAAGAGCGGGGACAGGAATGAGCAGTTCTTC. The rearrangement links TRBV10-2 to TRBJ2-1; D may be TRBD1 (8 bases). With 6 bases removed from V and 7 bases from J, the gap between germline ends came to 19 bases. Germline V lookup: CDR1 WSHSY, CDR2 SAAADI. This CDR3 region has 15 residues.

This clonotype has a single count. A junction boundary mismatches the germline segment, possibly from a read error. J is TRBJ1-6 and V is TRBV11-2; D is ambiguous. The germline gives CDR1 SGHAT, CDR2 FQNNGV. CDR3 length: 13 residues. The CDR3 nucleotides read TGTGCCCGCAGCCCACGGACGGATTCACCCCTCCACTTT. It translates to CARSPRTDSPLHF.

This clonotype was counted ten times or more. The rearrangement links TRBV6-5 to TRBJ2-5; D is uncertain. Near its end, the DNA agrees better with TRBJ2-7, so the J call may be wrong. The length of the CDR3 is 11 residues. Germline V CDR1 and CDR2: MNHEY, SVGAGI. The CDR3 spells CASSSGNEQYF. CDR3 in DNA: TGTGCCAGCTCCTCAGGTAACGAGCAGTACTTC.

The chain employs TRBV4-3 and TRBJ2-7; 11 bases map to TRBD2. The CDR3 totals 15 residues. The V gene's germline CDR1 is LGHNA and CDR2 YSLEER. V shed 0 bases and J 7 bases; nucleotides not matched to a gene: 5. The CDR3 is CASSQEVLAGGEQYF. CDR3 bases: TGCGCCAGCAGCCAAGAGGTCCTAGCGGGGGGAGAGCAGTACTTC.

This clonotype was counted between two and nine times. The chain combines TRBV7-2 with TRBJ1-3; D possibly corresponds to TRBD1 (5 bases). CDR3 length equals 14 residues. Germline V CDR1 and CDR2: SGHTA, FQGNSA. Trimming took 4 bases from V and 0 from J, leaving 7 bases between them. CDR3 DNA sequence: TGTGCCAGCAGCTCGGACATCTCTGGAAACACCATATATTTT. Translating gives CASSSDISGNTIYF.

The V and J genes are TRBV28 and TRBJ1-2, with D hard to call. With 3 bases removed from V and 3 bases from J, the gap between germline ends came to 14 bases. Germline-derived CDR1 and CDR2 are MDHEN and SYDVKM. The CDR3 is 15 residues long. The CDR3 spells CASSFVAVRYYGYTF. The CDR3 coding sequence is TGTGCCAGCAGTTTTGTCGCCGTCAGATACTATGGCTACACCTTC.

The V gene is TRBV6-1, the J gene TRBJ2-4; 8 bases fit TRBD2. The J call is uncertain, as TRBJ2-7 better fits the DNA end. The CDR3 has 13 residues. Germline values: CDR1 MNHNS, CDR2 SASEGT. The CDR3 protein is CASTTTSATEQYF. CDR3 sequence (DNA): TGTGCCAGCACCACGACTAGCGCCACCGAGCAGTACTTC.

The chain is built from TRBV29-1 and TRBJ1-2; 9 positions match TRBD1. Germline V gives CDR1 SQVTM, CDR2 ANQGSEA. The V segment lost 3 bases and the J segment 2 bases; nucleotides outside the gene matches: 7. CDR3 size: 15 residues. The CDR3 bases are TGCAGCGTTGATCGGGACAGGGATGGAAACTATGGCTACACCTTC. Translation: CSVDRDRDGNYGYTF.

The CDR3 region has the DNA TGTGCCAGCAGTGAAGCGCGACGACTACCCTACGAGCAGTACTTC. Translated, it gives CASSEARRLPYEQYF. The rearrangement joins TRBV2 to TRBJ2-7; tentatively, D is TRBD2 (5 bases). In germline, CDR1 is SNHLY, CDR2 FYNNEI. V lost 0 bases and J 2 bases, leaving 11 bases between the germline ends. This CDR3 comprises 15 residues.

This clonotype has a handful of counts. The chain has TRBV4-1 and TRBJ2-7; 9 nucleotides align to TRBD1. J was trimmed by 5 bases and V by 4 bases; bases with no gene match: 6. This CDR3 has 14 residues. Germline CDR1 and CDR2: MGHRA and YSYEKL. The CDR3 bases are TGCGCCAGCAGCCGGGACAGGGTATCCCACGAGCAGTACTTC. Its protein is CASSRDRVSHEQYF.

The chain employs TRBV4-1 and TRBJ2-7, with 11 bases identical to TRBD1. With V trimmed by 3 bases and J by 7 bases, 14 bases remained unmatched. From germline, CDR1 is MGHRA and CDR2 YSYEKL. The CDR3 consists of 17 residues. The CDR3 protein is CASSQGSRDRGRNEQYF. The CDR3 DNA sequence: TGCGCCAGCAGCCAGGGGTCGCGGGACAGGGGGAGAAATGAGCAGTACTTC.

The rearrangement uses TRBV6-2 or TRBV6-3 and TRBJ2-3; a weak D match, TRBD2 (5 bases). V lost 10 bases and J lost 4, with 24 bases in between. The CDR3 length is 16 residues. Germline V gene sequence: CDR1 MNHEY, CDR2 SVGEGT. The CDR3 region has the DNA TGTGCCACCGAGGGCCCGAATGACGGGAAGTCAGATACGCAGTATTTT. This translates into CATEGPNDGKSDTQYF.

V is TRBV7-9 and J is TRBJ2-1; D is ambiguous. CDR1 is SEHNR and CDR2 is FQNEAQ in the germline V gene (reference sequence). With 0 bases removed from V and 0 bases from J, the gap between germline ends came to 9 bases. This CDR3 comprises 16 residues. The CDR3 nucleotides read TGTGCCAGCAGCTTAGCTAGGTCCCACTCCTACAATGAGCAGTTCTTC. Amino acid sequence: CASSLARSHSYNEQFF.

The chain joins TRBV4-3 to TRBJ2-1; D is possibly TRBD2 (5 bases). Germline V gives CDR1 LGHNA, CDR2 YSLEER. V lost 0 bases and J lost 4, with 10 bases in between. The CDR3 runs to 15 residues. The CDR3 loop is CASSQDPPGYNEQFF. The CDR3 region has the DNA TGCGCCAGCAGCCAAGACCCTCCGGGGTACAATGAGCAGTTCTTC.

This chain connects TRBV6-5 to TRBJ2-3, with 8 positions matching TRBD2. The CDR3 has 16 residues. Germline CDR1 MNHEY, CDR2 SVGAGI. The ends lost 7 bases at V and 0 bases at J; junction bases unmatched: 9. CDR3 protein: CASTATASGSTDTQYF. CDR3 sequence (DNA): TGTGCCAGCACCGCGACGGCTAGCGGGAGCACAGATACGCAGTATTTT.

This clonotype came up once. Its ends do not fully match the called genes, so a read error is possible. The rearrangement links TRBV27 to TRBJ2-5, with D uncertain. There are 13 residues in the CDR3. CDR1 MNHEY and CDR2 SMNVEV come from the germline V gene (reference sequence). The CDR3 spells CVSNHFRCQVQYF. CDR3 coding DNA: TGTGTCAGCAACCACTTCCGCTGTCAAGTCCAGTACTTC.

The chain uses TRBV13 and TRBJ2-7; D might be TRBD1 or TRBD2, each matching 5 bases. V shed 5 bases and J shed 2 bases, with 25 bases lying between them. Per the germline V gene, CDR1 is PRHDT and CDR2 is FYEKMQ (reference sequence). The CDR3 length is 18 residues. This chain's CDR3 is CASSASPGAAIYPYEQYF. The CDR3 region has the DNA TGTGCCAGCAGCGCTTCACCCGGGGCCGCAATATATCCCTACGAGCAGTACTTC.

This clonotype showed up just once. The junction departs from the called germline gene at one end, perhaps through a read error. The genes are TRBV20-1 and TRBJ1-6; TRBD1 matches at 8 bases. The CDR3 spans 15 residues. The V gene's germline CDR1 is DFQATT and CDR2 SNEGSKA (reference sequence). The CDR3: CSAKAQGAYISPLHF. CDR3 nucleotide sequence: TGCAGTGCTAAGGCGCAGGGGGCATATATTTCACCCCTCCACTTT.

The chain combines TRBV2 with TRBJ2-3; no reliable D call. Germline CDR1 is SNHLY and CDR2 is FYNNEI. Trimming left V 1 base short and J 4 bases short, with 9 bases between. The CDR3 totals 14 residues. In DNA, the CDR3 is TGTGCCAGCAGTGAAGGAAGCTTCTCAGATACGCAGTATTTT. Amino acid sequence: CASSEGSFSDTQYF.

This clonotype was seen once. V and J are TRBV20-1 and TRBJ2-5; a possible D gene is TRBD2 (6 bases). The end of the DNA aligns better with TRBJ2-7, so the J call may be wrong. Per germline, CDR1 DFQATT and CDR2 SNEGSKA (reference sequence). The CDR3 covers 14 residues. The CDR3 region is CSASPLGGYYEQYF. As DNA, the CDR3 is TGCAGTGCTAGTCCGTTGGGAGGATACTACGAGCAGTACTTC.

This clonotype was seen many times. This rearrangement joins TRBV15 to TRBJ2-6, with no clear D. This CDR3 is 16 amino acids long. CDR1 LNHNV and CDR2 YYDKDF come from the germline V gene (reference sequence). Trimming removed 3 bases at V and 0 bases at J, with 9 bases between. CDR3 amino acids: CATSRHGNSGANVLTF. In DNA, the CDR3 is TGTGCCACCAGCAGGCATGGAAACTCTGGGGCCAACGTCCTGACTTTC.

This sequence joins TRBV12-3 or TRBV12-4 and TRBJ2-1; 9 nucleotides agree with TRBD2. The CDR3 runs 17 residues. V shed 6 bases, J shed 2 bases, and the junction held 11 bases outside the gene matches. In DNA, the CDR3 is TGTGCCAGCAGGTTTTTTGGCGGGGGGGTGCCCTACAATGAGCAGTTCTTC. It translates to CASRFFGGGVPYNEQFF.